These 19 T cell receptor beta chains were all obtained from the same sample, sequenced in a study of T cell repertoires in cytomegalovirus infection. These receptors have no known antigen. One entry per CDR3 protein results from TCRdb running MiXCR on the reads. The table shows under 300,000 distinct CDR3 sequences, with less than 25% occurring only once. The source was cultured PBMCs, collected from culture after CMV antigen stimulation. These receptors came from a human donor in good health (CMV status not recorded). Some clones in this sample may be carry-over from other donors' samples.

V usage is TRBV30 and J usage is TRBJ2-1; TRBD2 matches at 13 bases. In germline, CDR1 is GTSNPN, CDR2 SVGIG (reference sequence). CDR3 length equals 15 residues. The trim removed 4 bases at V and 5 bases at J, leaving 5 bases unmatched. CDR3 residues: CAWNGLAGAHNEQFF. The CDR3 DNA is TGTGCCTGGAACGGACTAGCGGGAGCTCACAATGAGCAGTTCTTC.

This clonotype has a handful of counts. J is TRBJ2-1 and V is TRBV6-2 or TRBV6-3, with 7 bases aligning to TRBD2. Germline V CDR1 and CDR2: MNHEY, SVGEGT. This CDR3 contains 16 residues. V was pared by 5 bases and J by 2 bases, with 9 bases of the junction left unmatched. CDR3 bases: TGTGCCAGCAGTAAGAGTAGCGGGCGAGCCTACAATGAGCAGTTCTTC. It specifies CASSKSSGRAYNEQFF.

V and J are TRBV6-2 or TRBV6-3 and TRBJ2-5; 11 positions agree with TRBD2. Germline loops: CDR1 MNHEY, CDR2 SVGEGT. CDR3 size: 14 residues. Trimming took 6 bases from V and 4 from J; bases not matched to a gene: 4. This CDR3 is CASRLAGGVETQYF. The CDR3 DNA is TGTGCCAGCAGGCTAGCGGGAGGAGTAGAGACCCAGTACTTC.

This clonotype has a count of ten or more. DNA of the CDR3: TGTGCCACCAGAAACGGACAGGGCAATGAGCAGTTCTTC. Protein product: CATRNGQGNEQFF. The chain links TRBV24-1 to TRBJ2-1, with 8 bases aligning to TRBD1. J gave up 6 bases and V 7 bases, and 4 bases lay outside the gene matches. This CDR3 is built from 13 residues. From germline, CDR1 is KGHDR and CDR2 SFDVKD.

This clonotype was seen at least ten times. The J gene is TRBJ2-3, the V gene TRBV7-2; tentatively, D is TRBD1 (6 bases). V was trimmed by 4 bases and J by 0 bases, leaving 23 bases between them. The germline V gene has CDR1 SGHTA and CDR2 FQGNSA. CDR3 length: 19 residues. This CDR3 reads CASSSTGQFSSASTDTQYF. CDR3 DNA: TGTGCCAGCAGCTCCACCGGACAGTTTAGTTCGGCCAGCACAGATACGCAGTATTTT.

The chain couples TRBV5-1 to TRBJ1-4; TRBD1 matches at 8 bases. Germline trimming cut 4 bases from V and 4 bases from J; bases unmatched to any gene: 6. The CDR3 covers 15 residues. Germline V CDR1 and CDR2: SGHRS, YFSETQ. CDR3 coding DNA: TGCGCCAGCAGCGCCGGACAGGGAATTAATGAAAAACTGTTTTTT. As protein: CASSAGQGINEKLFF.

V and J are TRBV28 and TRBJ1-5; D unresolved. This CDR3 comprises 12 residues. The ends were cut back, 4 bases at V and 5 bases at J, with 6 bases in the middle. Germline CDR1 MDHEN, CDR2 SYDVKM. For the CDR3, the DNA is TGTGCCAGCAGTTCCCTAGATCAGCCCCAGCATTTT. Translating gives CASSSLDQPQHF.

This clonotype was picked up many times. The V gene is TRBV27, the J gene TRBJ1-2; 8 bases are shared with TRBD1. Germline trimming cut 6 bases from V and 3 bases from J; bases unmatched to any gene: 6. The germline V gene has CDR1 MNHEY and CDR2 SMNVEV (reference sequence). This CDR3 region has 14 residues. The CDR3 region is CASSSGTGHYGYTF. In nucleotides, the CDR3 is TGTGCCAGCAGCTCCGGGACAGGTCACTATGGCTACACCTTC.

This clonotype was seen a handful of times. This chain uses TRBV30 with TRBJ1-1; D is unresolved. This CDR3 has 14 residues. Germline V gene lookup returns CDR1 GTSNPN and CDR2 SVGIG (reference sequence). Between the trimmed V and J ends, which lost 0 bases and 9 bases, there was a span of 17 bases. The CDR3 DNA sequence: TGTGCCTGGAGTGTACATGCAGAAGATGGAAAAGCTTTCTTT. Its translation: CAWSVHAEDGKAFF.

For the CDR3, the DNA is TGTGCCAGCAGTTTAGCTGGGGGGCCGGTAGAGACCCAGTACTTC. This sequence encodes CASSLAGGPVETQYF. V gene TRBV12-3 or TRBV12-4 combines with J gene TRBJ2-5; either TRBD1 or TRBD2 may supply D (6 bases each). This CDR3 has 15 residues. V dropped 0 bases and J dropped 4 bases, with 12 bases sitting between them.

This clonotype has at least ten counts. The genes are TRBV7-2 and TRBJ2-2; possibly TRBD2 for D (7 bases). The V end lost 1 base, the J end lost 4 bases, and 16 bases lay between the germline ends. Germline V CDR1 and CDR2: SGHTA, FQGNSA. The CDR3 has 17 residues. The CDR3 sequence: CASSLVGGDYFTGELFF. Written as DNA, the CDR3 is TGTGCCAGCAGCTTAGTAGGGGGGGACTACTTCACCGGGGAGCTGTTTTTT.

V usage is TRBV5-5 and J usage is TRBJ2-2; 8 nucleotides line up with TRBD1. Germline assignment: CDR1 SGHKS and CDR2 YYEKEE (reference sequence). The junction had 8 bases not matched to a gene; V was cut back by 2 bases and J by 5 bases. The CDR3 length is 16 residues. CDR3 residues: CASSLTGGSLTGELFF. As DNA, the CDR3 is TGTGCCAGCAGCTTAACAGGGGGGTCGTTGACCGGGGAGCTGTTTTTT.

There are many counts of this clonotype. This chain joins TRBV7-2 and TRBJ2-2; the D is unclear. Germline-derived CDR1 and CDR2 are SGHTA and FQGNSA. Trimming left V 2 bases short and J 2 bases short, with 15 bases between. This CDR3 comprises 17 residues. This CDR3 reads CASSLSAAKINTGELFF. The CDR3 nucleotides are TGTGCCAGCAGCTTATCGGCAGCAAAAATCAACACCGGGGAGCTGTTTTTT.

The chain couples TRBV4-1 to TRBJ1-5, with 7 positions matching TRBD1. The germline V gene has CDR1 MGHRA and CDR2 YSYEKL. CDR3 length: 17 residues. V was clipped by 0 bases and J by 5 bases; unmatched bases: 10. The CDR3 reads CASSQDGGGRGDQPQHF. The CDR3 region has the DNA TGCGCCAGCAGCCAAGATGGAGGGGGCAGGGGGGATCAGCCCCAGCATTTT.

The chain links TRBV11-2 to TRBJ2-7; possible D gene TRBD1, 6 bases. CDR3 length equals 14 residues. V was clipped by 0 bases and J by 0 bases, with 6 bases between them. Per the germline V gene, CDR1 is SGHAT and CDR2 is FQNNGV. The chain's CDR3 is CASSLDRGSYEQYV. The DNA for the CDR3 is TGTGCCAGCAGCTTAGACAGGGGCTCCTACGAGCAGTACGTC.

This chain links TRBV6-2 or TRBV6-3 with TRBJ1-1; 7 bases align to TRBD1. Germline-derived CDR1 and CDR2 are MNHEY and SVGEGT. V dropped 2 bases and J dropped 1; count of bases not matched to a gene: 1. The CDR3 length is 14 residues. The CDR3 region has the DNA TGTGCCAGCAGTTACGGGACAGAGAACACTGAAGCTTTCTTT. This encodes CASSYGTENTEAFF.

The chain couples TRBV7-2 to TRBJ2-1, with 14 bases fitting TRBD2. The CDR3 loop spans 16 amino acids. Germline trimming cut 5 bases from V and 8 bases from J; bases unmatched to any gene: 8. Per the germline V gene, CDR1 is SGHTA and CDR2 is FQGNSA. CDR3 loop: CASSPRTSGRSHEQFF. CDR3 sequence (DNA): TGTGCCAGCAGCCCACGGACTAGCGGGAGGTCTCATGAGCAGTTCTTC.

This clonotype was observed a single time. V usage is TRBV5-4 and J usage is TRBJ2-3; D remains unclear. The CDR3 is 16 residues long. Germline CDR1 SGHNT, CDR2 YYREEE (reference sequence). V was clipped by 4 bases and J by 0 bases, with 15 bases between them. The CDR3 region is CASSPGLGMSTDTQYF. The CDR3 bases are TGTGCCAGCAGCCCCGGTCTAGGGATGAGCACAGATACGCAGTATTTT. The full variable domain, rest sourced from reference TRBV5-4 and TRBJ2-3, is ETGVTQSPTHLIKTRGQQVTLRCSSQSGHNTVSWYQQALGQGPQFIFQYYREEENGRGNFPPRFSGLQFPNYSSELNVNALELDDSALYLCASSPGLGMSTDTQYFGPGTRLTVL.

This clonotype was found a few times. J is TRBJ2-3 and V is TRBV20-1, with 12 bases fitting TRBD2. The CDR3 extends over 16 amino acids. J lost 4 bases, V lost 0 bases, and 5 bases had no gene match. The germline V gene encodes CDR1 DFQATT and CDR2 SNEGSKA (reference sequence). DNA of the CDR3: TGCAGTGCTAGAGATCAGACTAGCGGGAGCTCAGATACGCAGTATTTT. Translation gives CSARDQTSGSSDTQYF.